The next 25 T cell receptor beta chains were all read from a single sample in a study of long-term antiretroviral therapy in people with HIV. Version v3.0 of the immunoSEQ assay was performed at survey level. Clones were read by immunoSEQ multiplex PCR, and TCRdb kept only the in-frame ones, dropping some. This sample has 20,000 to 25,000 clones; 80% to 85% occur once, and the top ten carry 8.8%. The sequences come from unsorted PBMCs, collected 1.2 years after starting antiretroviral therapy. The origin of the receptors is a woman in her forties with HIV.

The CDR3 region is CARAGVLEQYF. The DNA of the CDR3 is TGTGCCAGAGCGGGAGTTCTCGAGCAGTACTTC. The chain recombines TRBV7-9 with TRBJ2-7; 8 nucleotides agree with TRBD2. Germline CDR1 and CDR2: SEHNR and FQNEAQ (reference sequence). The CDR3 loop spans 11 amino acids. With 9 bases clipped from V and 6 bases from J, the junction kept 4 bases outside the gene matches. Filled out from reference TRBV7-9 and TRBJ2-7, the complete variable domain reads DTGVSQNPRHKITKRGQNVTFRCDPISEHNRLYWYRQTLGQGPEFLTYFQNEAQLEKSRLLSDRFSAERPKGSFSTLEIQRTEQGDSAMYLCARAGVLEQYFGPGTRLTVT.

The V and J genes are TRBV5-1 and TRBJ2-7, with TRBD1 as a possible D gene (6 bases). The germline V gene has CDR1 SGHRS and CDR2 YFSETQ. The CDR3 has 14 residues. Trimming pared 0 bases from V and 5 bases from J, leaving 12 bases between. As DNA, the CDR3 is TGCGCCAGCAGCTTGGCTATCTCAGGGGACGAGCAGTACTTC. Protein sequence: CASSLAISGDEQYF.

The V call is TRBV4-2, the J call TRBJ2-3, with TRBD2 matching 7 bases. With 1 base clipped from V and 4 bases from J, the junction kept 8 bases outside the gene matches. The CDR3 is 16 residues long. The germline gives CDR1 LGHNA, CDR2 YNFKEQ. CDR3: CASSQGPERDSDTQYF. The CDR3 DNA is TGTGCCAGCAGCCAAGGTCCTGAGCGGGACTCAGATACGCAGTATTTT.

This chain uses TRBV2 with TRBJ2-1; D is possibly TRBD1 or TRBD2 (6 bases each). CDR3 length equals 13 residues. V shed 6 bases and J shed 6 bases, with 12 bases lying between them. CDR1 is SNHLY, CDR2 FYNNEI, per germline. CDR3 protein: CASRVRGLNEQFF. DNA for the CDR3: TGTGCCAGCAGGGTACGGGGGCTCAATGAGCAGTTCTTC.

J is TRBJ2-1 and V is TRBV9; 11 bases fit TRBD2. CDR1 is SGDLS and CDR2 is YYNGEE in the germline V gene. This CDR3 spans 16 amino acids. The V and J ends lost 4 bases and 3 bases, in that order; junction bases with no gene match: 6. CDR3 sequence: CASSRTSGSYYNEQFF. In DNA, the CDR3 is TGTGCCAGCAGCCGAACTAGCGGGAGTTACTACAATGAGCAGTTCTTC.

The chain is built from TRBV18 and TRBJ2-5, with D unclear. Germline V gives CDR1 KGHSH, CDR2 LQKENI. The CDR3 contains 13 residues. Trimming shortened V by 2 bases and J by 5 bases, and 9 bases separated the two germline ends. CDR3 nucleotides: TGTGCCAGCTCACCATTCGACTTGGAGACCCAGTACTTC. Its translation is CASSPFDLETQYF.

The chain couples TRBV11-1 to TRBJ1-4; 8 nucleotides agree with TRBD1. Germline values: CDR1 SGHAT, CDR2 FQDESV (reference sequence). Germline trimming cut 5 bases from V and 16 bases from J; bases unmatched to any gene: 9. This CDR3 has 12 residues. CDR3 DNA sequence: TGTGCCAGCAGCCCCGACAGGGGACCGCCGTTTTTT. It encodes CASSPDRGPPFF.

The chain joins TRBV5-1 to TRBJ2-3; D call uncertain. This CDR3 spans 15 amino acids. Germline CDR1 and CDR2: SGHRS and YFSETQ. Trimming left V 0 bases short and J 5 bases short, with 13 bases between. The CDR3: CASSLGLTGEDTQYF. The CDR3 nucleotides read TGCGCCAGCAGCTTGGGCTTGACTGGGGAAGATACGCAGTATTTT.

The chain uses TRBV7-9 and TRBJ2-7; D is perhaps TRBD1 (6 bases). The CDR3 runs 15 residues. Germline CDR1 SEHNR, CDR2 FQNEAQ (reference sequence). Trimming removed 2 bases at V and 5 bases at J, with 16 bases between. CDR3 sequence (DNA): TGTGCCAGCAGCTTATCTGGACAGAAGGTAGACGAGCAGTACTTC. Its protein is CASSLSGQKVDEQYF.

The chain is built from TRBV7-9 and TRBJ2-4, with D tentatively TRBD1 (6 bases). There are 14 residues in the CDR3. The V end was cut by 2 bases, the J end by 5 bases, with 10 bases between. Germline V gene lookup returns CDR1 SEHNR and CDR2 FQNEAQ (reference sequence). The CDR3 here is CASSLRDKENIQYF. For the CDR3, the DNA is TGTGCCAGCAGCTTAAGGGACAAGGAAAACATTCAGTACTTC.

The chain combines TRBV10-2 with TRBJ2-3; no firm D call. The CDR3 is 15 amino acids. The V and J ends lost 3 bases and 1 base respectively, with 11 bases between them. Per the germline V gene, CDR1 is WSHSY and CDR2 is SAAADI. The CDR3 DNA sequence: TGCGCCAGCAGTGAATACCCTGAGGGCACAGATACGCAGTATTTT. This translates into CASSEYPEGTDTQYF.

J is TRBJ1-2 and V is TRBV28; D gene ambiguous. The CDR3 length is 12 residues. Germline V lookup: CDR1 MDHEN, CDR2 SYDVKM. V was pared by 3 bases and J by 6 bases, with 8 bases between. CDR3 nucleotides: TGTGCCAGCAGTTTTGAGGCCAATGGCTACACCTTC. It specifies CASSFEANGYTF.

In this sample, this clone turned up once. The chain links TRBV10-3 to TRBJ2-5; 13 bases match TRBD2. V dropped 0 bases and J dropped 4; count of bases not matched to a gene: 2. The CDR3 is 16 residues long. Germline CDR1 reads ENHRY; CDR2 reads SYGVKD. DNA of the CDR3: TGTGCCATCAGTGAGTCGAGACTAGCGGGAGGAGAGACCCAGTACTTC. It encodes CAISESRLAGGETQYF.

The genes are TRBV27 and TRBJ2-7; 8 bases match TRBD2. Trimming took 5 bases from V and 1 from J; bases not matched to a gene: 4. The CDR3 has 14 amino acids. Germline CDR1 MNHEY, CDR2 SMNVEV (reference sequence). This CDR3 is CASSVAGPSYEQYF. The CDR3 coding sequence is TGTGCCAGCAGTGTAGCGGGACCTTCCTACGAGCAGTACTTC.

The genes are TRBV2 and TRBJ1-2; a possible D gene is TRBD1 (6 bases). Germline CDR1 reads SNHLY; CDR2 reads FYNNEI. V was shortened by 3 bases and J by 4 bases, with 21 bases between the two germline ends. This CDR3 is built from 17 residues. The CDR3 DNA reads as TGTGCCAGCAGTGAGGGACCTTTACTCGGACAGATCTATGGCTACACCTTC. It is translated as CASSEGPLLGQIYGYTF. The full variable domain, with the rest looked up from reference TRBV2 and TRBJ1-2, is EPEVTQTPSHQVTQMGQEVILRCVPISNHLYFYWYRQILGQKVEFLVSFYNNEISEKSEIFDDQFSVERPDGSNFTLKIRSTKLEDSAMYFCASSEGPLLGQIYGYTFGSGTRLTVV.

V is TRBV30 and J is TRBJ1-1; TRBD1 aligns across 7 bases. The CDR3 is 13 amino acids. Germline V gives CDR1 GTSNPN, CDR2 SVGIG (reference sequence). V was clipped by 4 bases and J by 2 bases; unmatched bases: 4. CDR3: CAWKTGFNTEAFF. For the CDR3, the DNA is TGTGCCTGGAAGACAGGGTTCAACACTGAAGCTTTCTTT.

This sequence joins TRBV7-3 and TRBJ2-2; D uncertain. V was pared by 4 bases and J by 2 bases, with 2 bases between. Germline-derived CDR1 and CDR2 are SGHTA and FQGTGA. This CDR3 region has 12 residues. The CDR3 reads CASSSNTGELFF. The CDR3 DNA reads TGTGCCAGCAGCTCTAACACCGGGGAGCTGTTTTTT.

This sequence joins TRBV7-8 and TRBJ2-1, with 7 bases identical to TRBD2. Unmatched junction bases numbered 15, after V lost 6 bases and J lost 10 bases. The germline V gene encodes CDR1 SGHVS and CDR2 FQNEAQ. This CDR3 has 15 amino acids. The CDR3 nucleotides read TGTGCCAGCAGTTCCCGAGCGGGGCCTACTGGAGAGCAGTTCTTC. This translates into CASSSRAGPTGEQFF.

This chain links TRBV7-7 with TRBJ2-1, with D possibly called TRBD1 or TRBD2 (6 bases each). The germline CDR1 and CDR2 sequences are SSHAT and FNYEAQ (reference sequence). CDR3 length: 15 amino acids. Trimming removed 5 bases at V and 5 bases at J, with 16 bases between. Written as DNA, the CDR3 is TGTGCCAGCAGCGAACGCGGGACACCCAACAATGAGCAGTTCTTC. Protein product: CASSERGTPNNEQFF.

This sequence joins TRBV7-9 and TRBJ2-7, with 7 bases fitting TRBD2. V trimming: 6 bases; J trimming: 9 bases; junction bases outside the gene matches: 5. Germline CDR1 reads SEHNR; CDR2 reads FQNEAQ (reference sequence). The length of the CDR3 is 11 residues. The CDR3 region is CASSPPGGQYF. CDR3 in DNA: TGTGCCAGCAGTCCTCCGGGAGGGCAGTACTTC.

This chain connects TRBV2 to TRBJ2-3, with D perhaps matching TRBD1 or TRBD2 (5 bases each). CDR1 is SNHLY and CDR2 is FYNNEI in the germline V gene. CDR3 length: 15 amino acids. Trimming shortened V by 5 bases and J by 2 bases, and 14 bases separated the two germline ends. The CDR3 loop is CASSRRDGITDTQYF. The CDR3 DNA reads TGTGCCAGCAGTAGAAGGGACGGAATCACAGATACGCAGTATTTT.

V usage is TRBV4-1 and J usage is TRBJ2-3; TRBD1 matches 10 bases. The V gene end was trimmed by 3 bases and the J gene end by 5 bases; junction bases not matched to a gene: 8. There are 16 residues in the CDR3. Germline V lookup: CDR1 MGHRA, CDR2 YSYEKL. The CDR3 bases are TGCGCCAGCAGCCAGGCATGGACAGGGGGGGGAGATACGCAGTATTTT. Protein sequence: CASSQAWTGGGDTQYF.

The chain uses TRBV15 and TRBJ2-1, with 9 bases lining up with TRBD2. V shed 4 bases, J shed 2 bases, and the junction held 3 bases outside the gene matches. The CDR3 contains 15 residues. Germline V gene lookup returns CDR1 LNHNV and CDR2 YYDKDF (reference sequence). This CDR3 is CATSTGTSPYNEQFF. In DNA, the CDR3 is TGTGCCACCAGCACCGGGACTAGCCCCTACAATGAGCAGTTCTTC.

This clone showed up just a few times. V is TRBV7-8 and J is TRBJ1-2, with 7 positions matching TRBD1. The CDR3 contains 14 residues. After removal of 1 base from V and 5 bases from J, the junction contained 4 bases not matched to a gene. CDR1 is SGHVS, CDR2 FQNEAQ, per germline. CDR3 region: CASSLVGTVYGYTF. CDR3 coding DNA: TGTGCCAGCAGCTTAGTTGGGACAGTTTATGGCTACACCTTC. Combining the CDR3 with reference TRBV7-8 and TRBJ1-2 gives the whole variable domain GAGVSQSPRYKVAKRGQDVALRCDPISGHVSLFWYQQALGQGPEFLTYFQNEAQLDKSGLPSDRFFAERPEGSVSTLKIQRTQQEDSAVYLCASSLVGTVYGYTFGSGTRLTVV.

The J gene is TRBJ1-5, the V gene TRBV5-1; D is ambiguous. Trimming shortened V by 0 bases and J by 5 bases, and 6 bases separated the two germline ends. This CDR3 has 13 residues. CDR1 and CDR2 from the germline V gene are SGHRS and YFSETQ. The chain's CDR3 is CASSLEADQPQHF. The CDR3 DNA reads TGCGCCAGCAGCTTGGAGGCGGATCAGCCCCAGCATTTT. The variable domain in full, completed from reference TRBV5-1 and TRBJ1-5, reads KAGVTQTPRYLIKTRGQQVTLSCSPISGHRSVSWYQQTPGQGLQFLFEYFSETQRNKGNFPGRFSGRQFSNSRSEMNVSTLELGDSALYLCASSLEADQPQHFGDGTRLSIL.